Presented here are 17 T cell receptor beta chains from one specimen sequenced in a study of cytomegalovirus exposure and HLA in healthy donors. The primer mix had 60 Vbeta and 13 Jbeta primers. Sequencing used immunoSEQ multiplex PCR; TCRdb keeps in-frame clones, though not all of them. Of roughly 130,000 clones in the sample, roughly 74% are singletons; the top ten hold 5.5% to 7%. Sequencing used PBMCs. These receptors were obtained from a man in his forties or fifties in good health and CMV-seropositive.

The V and J genes are TRBV30 and TRBJ2-1; 10 positions match TRBD2. CDR3 length equals 15 residues. V shed 0 bases, J shed 9 bases, and the junction held 8 bases outside the gene matches. Germline CDR1 GTSNPN, CDR2 SVGIG (reference sequence). CDR3 residues: CAWSVRSGGAGEQFF. The CDR3 coding sequence is TGTGCCTGGAGTGTACGAAGCGGGGGGGCTGGTGAGCAGTTCTTC.

The CDR3 region is CSARTGAQGAQHF. CDR3 in DNA: TGCAGCGCTCGGACAGGGGCCCAGGGAGCCCAGCATTTT. This sequence joins TRBV29-1 and TRBJ1-5; 9 bases align to TRBD1. Germline loops: CDR1 SQVTM, CDR2 ANQGSEA. V lost 7 bases and J lost 11; bases outside the gene matches: 12. The CDR3 has 13 residues.

The table lists this clone with a count of one. This rearrangement joins TRBV9 to TRBJ1-6; perhaps TRBD1 as D (6 bases). CDR3 length equals 17 residues. The V end was cut by 1 base, the J end by 0 bases, with 11 bases between. Germline V lookup: CDR1 SGDLS, CDR2 YYNGEE. The CDR3 DNA is TGTGCCAGCAGCGTATCTCCGGACAGCTCCTATAATTCACCCCTCCACTTT. Translated: CASSVSPDSSYNSPLHF.

For the CDR3, the DNA is TGTGCCAGCAGTGAATGGCGGGGGCGAACAGATACGCAGTATTTT. Translated: CASSEWRGRTDTQYF. The rearrangement joins TRBV6-1 to TRBJ2-3; weak D call: TRBD2 (7 bases). V dropped 2 bases and J dropped 3 bases, with 12 bases sitting between them. Germline V gene sequence: CDR1 MNHNS, CDR2 SASEGT. The CDR3 sequence is 15 residues long.

This clone came up a few times. The V and J genes are TRBV5-4 and TRBJ2-1; TRBD1 agrees at 9 bases. The CDR3 has 20 amino acids. Germline V gene data show CDR1 as SGHNT and CDR2 as YYREEE (reference sequence). Trimming at V came to 3 bases and at J to 0 bases, leaving 16 bases not matched to a gene. The CDR3 here is CASSSPGQGARRSSYNEQFF. CDR3 coding DNA: TGTGCCAGCAGCTCTCCGGGACAGGGAGCCCGCAGGAGCTCCTACAATGAGCAGTTCTTC.

The J gene is TRBJ1-2, the V gene TRBV19; D may be TRBD1 (5 bases). The CDR3 is made up of 14 amino acids. Looked up from germline, CDR1 is LNHDA and CDR2 is SQIVND (reference sequence). Trimming stripped 10 bases from V and 4 bases from J, with 19 bases between. The CDR3 DNA reads TGTGCCACCCAAGGGGTAGGGAAAAGCTATGGCTACACCTTC. Translation gives CATQGVGKSYGYTF.

CDR3 nucleotides: TGCGCCAGCGCCCGGACCGGGACAGGGGGCGCAGGGAACACCGGGGAGCTGTTTTTT. As protein: CASARTGTGGAGNTGELFF. The chain couples TRBV5-1 to TRBJ2-2; 12 bases are a match to TRBD1. V was clipped by 7 bases and J by 1 base; unmatched bases: 14. Germline V gives CDR1 SGHRS, CDR2 YFSETQ. The CDR3 contains 19 residues. The full variable domain, completed using reference TRBV5-1 and TRBJ2-2, is KAGVTQTPRYLIKTRGQQVTLSCSPISGHRSVSWYQQTPGQGLQFLFEYFSETQRNKGNFPGRFSGRQFSNSRSEMNVSTLELGDSALYLCASARTGTGGAGNTGELFFGEGSRLTVL.

The V gene is TRBV27, the J gene TRBJ1-1; 10 nucleotides agree with TRBD1. The CDR3 consists of 14 residues. Germline V gives CDR1 MNHEY, CDR2 SMNVEV (reference sequence). V gave up 3 bases and J gave up 5 bases; unmatched junction bases: 3. For the CDR3, the DNA is TGTGCCAGCAGTTTGAGGGACAGGGGAACTGAAGCTTTCTTT. It specifies CASSLRDRGTEAFF.

The chain carries TRBV10-1 and TRBJ2-1; D possibly corresponds to TRBD2 (5 bases). This CDR3 comprises 16 residues. Per germline, CDR1 WNHNN and CDR2 SYGVQD (reference sequence). V gave up 0 bases and J gave up 6 bases, with 15 bases separating them. Here the CDR3 DNA reads TGCGCCAGCAGTGAGTCGACGACTCGGGGAACCAATGAGCAGTTCTTC. As protein: CASSESTTRGTNEQFF.

The table lists this clone with a few counts. V is TRBV19 and J is TRBJ1-1; D unclear. CDR1 is LNHDA, CDR2 SQIVND, per germline (reference sequence). The CDR3 totals 13 residues. Trimming shortened V by 8 bases and J by 5 bases, and 15 bases separated the two germline ends. DNA for the CDR3: TGTGCCAGTCTAAGCCTCTATTGGACTGAAGCTTTCTTT. The encoded protein is CASLSLYWTEAFF. Variable domain in full (rest from reference TRBV19 and TRBJ1-1): DGGITQSPKYLFRKEGQNVTLSCEQNLNHDAMYWYRQDPGQGLRLIYYSQIVNDFQKGDIAEGYSVSREKKESFPLTVTSAQKNPTAFYLCASLSLYWTEAFFGQGTRLTVV.

V and J are TRBV28 and TRBJ1-2; no clear D. V was cut by 6 bases and J by 5 bases, with 22 bases left in between. Germline-derived CDR1 and CDR2 are MDHEN and SYDVKM. The CDR3 covers 16 residues. The CDR3 is CASSSPARGPSYGYTF. As DNA, the CDR3 is TGTGCCAGCAGCTCCCCGGCGCGAGGTCCATCATATGGCTACACCTTC.

J is TRBJ1-1 and V is TRBV19; the match to TRBD1 covers 9 bases. CDR1 is LNHDA and CDR2 is SQIVND in the germline V gene (reference sequence). This CDR3 is 14 amino acids long. After removal of 6 bases from V and 5 bases from J, the junction contained 7 bases not matched to a gene. In nucleotides, the CDR3 is TGTGCCAGTAGAGAACAGGGGGCGCGGACTGAAGCTTTCTTT. Its translation is CASREQGARTEAFF.

The chain joins TRBV10-3 to TRBJ1-1; 10 bases agree with TRBD1. The CDR3 consists of 14 residues. With V trimmed by 6 bases and J by 5 bases, 6 bases remained unmatched. Per germline, CDR1 ENHRY and CDR2 SYGVKD. CDR3 DNA sequence: TGTGCCATCAGGAGTGGACAGGGGGGGACTGAAGCTTTCTTT. It encodes CAIRSGQGGTEAFF.

This clone was found a few times. The chain combines TRBV10-1 with TRBJ2-1, with 12 bases identical to TRBD2. Germline V CDR1 and CDR2: WNHNN, SYGVQD (reference sequence). The length of the CDR3 is 17 residues. Germline trimming cut 6 bases from V and 4 bases from J; bases unmatched to any gene: 10. CDR3 DNA sequence: TGCGCCAGCAGCTTACTAGCGGGGGGACCGACTTACAATGAGCAGTTCTTC. Translation: CASSLLAGGPTYNEQFF.

V and J are TRBV5-1 and TRBJ2-2; possibly TRBD1 for D (6 bases). Looked up from germline, CDR1 is SGHRS and CDR2 is YFSETQ. V gave up 0 bases and J gave up 1 base, with 7 bases separating them. The CDR3 spans 15 residues. This CDR3 reads CASSLEGGNTGELFF. The CDR3 coding sequence is TGCGCCAGCAGCTTGGAAGGGGGGAACACCGGGGAGCTGTTTTTT.

The gene calls are TRBV27 and TRBJ1-1; D uncertain. Germline V gene sequence: CDR1 MNHEY, CDR2 SMNVEV (reference sequence). V was clipped by 2 bases and J by 1 base, with 5 bases between them. This CDR3 has 13 residues. CDR3 sequence reads: CASSLGRNTEAFF. In nucleotides, the CDR3 is TGTGCCAGCAGTTTAGGTAGGAACACTGAAGCTTTCTTT.

This clone was seen a single time. The CDR3 DNA sequence: TGCGCCAGCAGCCAAGCCAGCGACAGTATTAATGAAAAACTGTTTTTT. This sequence encodes CASSQASDSINEKLFF. The gene calls are TRBV4-1 and TRBJ1-4; a possible D gene is TRBD1 (5 bases). Germline CDR1 reads MGHRA; CDR2 reads YSYEKL. The V end lost 1 base, the J end lost 4 bases, and 13 bases lay between the germline ends. The CDR3 loop spans 16 amino acids.